The rows below give T cell receptor beta chains drawn from one sample of a study of cytomegalovirus exposure and HLA in healthy donors. TCRdb keeps only in-frame clones here, not all; method: immunoSEQ multiplex PCR. The sample holds around 130,000 clones, around three quarters seen once. The source material was PBMCs. The receptors stem from a man aged 25 to 40 in good health and CMV-seronegative. Both conserved end residues are part of each CDR3.

J,V,CDR3
-,TRBV5-6,CASSLVSGHEQYF
TRBJ2-7,TRBV9,CASSRLDRAEQYF
TRBJ2-5,TRBV29-1,CSVVGGGGGETQYF
TRBJ1-1,TRBV2,CASRQAEIEAFF
TRBJ2-7,TRBV2,CASTPGANYEQYF
TRBJ1-2,TRBV27,CASSLRTGFTGYTF
TRBJ2-1,TRBV28,CASSTGGASREQFF
TRBJ2-3,TRBV5-1,CASSPRTSGSSDTQYF
TRBJ2-1,TRBV5-1,CASSGGSSYNEQFF
TRBJ2-3,TRBV2,CASTTGVGTQYF
TRBJ2-7,TRBV5-1,CASSLVEGTYEQYF
TRBJ2-7,TRBV19,CATRDYPSYEQYF
TRBJ2-1,TRBV7-2,CASSLGLAATNEQFF
TRBJ2-3,TRBV10-2,CASSDVLDTQYF
TRBJ1-1,TRBV28,CASTDSGGGEAFF
TRBJ2-7,TRBV6-5,CASSYKGQSSYEQYF
TRBJ2-3,TRBV7-3,CASSHTSVTDTQYF
TRBJ1-3,TRBV27,CASSPAGQGNTIYF
TRBJ1-2,TRBV18,CASSPLSGAAEGNGYPF
TRBJ1-5,TRBV7-8,CASSLGLEWGGNQPQHF
TRBJ1-2,TRBV6-5,CASRFLYGYTF
TRBJ2-5,TRBV7-2,CASSLGGQGWETQYF